This is a list of T cell receptor beta chains from one sample in a study of T cell responses to AZD1222 COVID-19 vaccine. Produced via immunoSEQ multiplex PCR; TCRdb's table is partial and in-frame only. This repertoire shows around 150,000 clones, around 92% found once; its top ten account for about 3.7%. The specimen was peripheral blood, collected 28 days after the second AZD1222 dose. These TCRs come from an adult who received the AZD1222 COVID-19 vaccine. CDR3s include the opening cysteine and the closing phenylalanine or tryptophan. The order of the fields is D gene, V gene, J gene, CDR3 protein. D genes are given only for firm matches.

D: NA
V: TRBV7-2
J: TRBJ1-1
CDR3: CASSPGHVDTEAFF

D: NA
V: TRBV28
J: TRBJ1-3
CDR3: CASSLRTRVSGNTIYF

D: TRBD1
V: TRBV28
J: TRBJ1-5
CDR3: CASGLTGRRDQPQHF

D: TRBD1
V: TRBV18
J: TRBJ1-2
CDR3: CASSSSGQGPDGYTF

D: TRBD1
V: TRBV10-3
J: TRBJ2-2
CDR3: CASRDRGGTGELFF

D: NA
V: TRBV6-5
J: TRBJ2-7
CDR3: CASSYSNRGGGYEQYF

D: NA
V: TRBV6-5
J: TRBJ1-2
CDR3: CASSSGGGNGYTF

D: NA
V: TRBV19
J: TRBJ1-2
CDR3: CASSRTENYGYTF

D: NA
V: TRBV5-1
J: TRBJ2-7
CDR3: CASSLAHASYEQYF

D: NA
V: TRBV24-1
J: TRBJ2-3
CDR3: CATRATGATDTQYF

D: NA
V: TRBV19
J: TRBJ2-7
CDR3: CASSFSRNNYEQYF

D: NA
V: TRBV3-1/TRBV3-2
J: TRBJ1-2
CDR3: CASSRGWGQANYGYTF

D: TRBD1
V: TRBV10-3
J: TRBJ1-2
CDR3: CAISAGQGVYYGYTF

D: TRBD2
V: TRBV7-9
J: TRBJ2-1
CDR3: CASRDSSGDEQFF

D: TRBD2
V: TRBV6-5
J: TRBJ2-7
CDR3: CASSPSGSTSYEQYF

D: NA
V: TRBV28
J: TRBJ2-4
CDR3: CASSGDGGPAKNIQYF

D: NA
V: TRBV7-8
J: TRBJ1-2
CDR3: CASSPRGRAGGYTF

D: NA
V: TRBV12-3/TRBV12-4
J: TRBJ1-5
CDR3: CASSLNRNQPQHF

D: NA
V: TRBV7-2
J: TRBJ1-2
CDR3: CASSLRADGYTF

D: TRBD1
V: TRBV9
J: TRBJ2-7
CDR3: CASSVDQGASYEQYF

D: NA
V: TRBV28
J: TRBJ1-1
CDR3: CASLGGGLNTEAFF

D: TRBD1
V: TRBV28
J: TRBJ2-7
CDR3: CASLQGAPYEQYF

D: TRBD1
V: TRBV28
J: TRBJ1-6
CDR3: CASSRGQDNSPLHF

D: TRBD1
V: TRBV6-4
J: TRBJ2-1
CDR3: CASSDSYRDRGHNEQFF

D: NA
V: TRBV9
J: TRBJ1-1
CDR3: CASSVDLGVTEAFF

D: NA
V: TRBV20-1
J: TRBJ2-1
CDR3: CSASDGVGSYNEQFF

D: NA
V: TRBV3-1/TRBV3-2
J: TRBJ1-1
CDR3: CASSHNRENTEAFF

D: NA
V: TRBV5-1
J: TRBJ2-1
CDR3: CASTPKGYQTYNEQFF

D: TRBD1
V: TRBV7-9
J: TRBJ1-1
CDR3: CASSPGQGESEAFF

D: NA
V: TRBV18
J: TRBJ1-3
CDR3: CASSPAASGNTIYF

D: TRBD2
V: TRBV6-5
J: TRBJ2-1
CDR3: CASSQREVSYNEQFF

D: NA
V: TRBV28
J: TRBJ1-2
CDR3: CASRSREANYGYTF

D: NA
V: TRBV9
J: TRBJ1-5
CDR3: CASSAYLQPQHF

D: NA
V: TRBV11-2
J: TRBJ2-7
CDR3: CASSQYRAYEQYF

D: NA
V: TRBV6-5
J: TRBJ2-7
CDR3: CASSYSMTGPYEQYF

D: NA
V: TRBV25-1
J: TRBJ1-4
CDR3: CASRSPTNEKLFF

D: NA
V: TRBV28
J: TRBJ1-1
CDR3: CASRRPGVYTEAFF

D: NA
V: TRBV6-2/TRBV6-3
J: TRBJ1-2
CDR3: CASSYSKVAQGYTF

D: NA
V: TRBV7-2
J: TRBJ1-3
CDR3: CASSQQSGSGNTIYF

D: NA
V: TRBV19
J: TRBJ1-2
CDR3: CASRSGGRGLYGYTF

D: NA
V: TRBV30
J: TRBJ1-5
CDR3: CACDRKGNQPQHF

D: NA
V: TRBV19
J: TRBJ2-2
CDR3: CASSIAGELFF

D: TRBD2
V: TRBV5-3
J: TRBJ2-1
CDR3: CARSFTGLAGRSSYNEQFF

D: TRBD1
V: TRBV5-1
J: TRBJ1-1
CDR3: CASTRDGTGASVPEAFF

D: TRBD2
V: TRBV10-3
J: TRBJ2-3
CDR3: CAISPGTSGDTQYF

D: TRBD1
V: TRBV28
J: TRBJ2-5
CDR3: CASTPLDRELETQYF

D: NA
V: TRBV6-6
J: TRBJ1-1
CDR3: CASSYGLSEAFF